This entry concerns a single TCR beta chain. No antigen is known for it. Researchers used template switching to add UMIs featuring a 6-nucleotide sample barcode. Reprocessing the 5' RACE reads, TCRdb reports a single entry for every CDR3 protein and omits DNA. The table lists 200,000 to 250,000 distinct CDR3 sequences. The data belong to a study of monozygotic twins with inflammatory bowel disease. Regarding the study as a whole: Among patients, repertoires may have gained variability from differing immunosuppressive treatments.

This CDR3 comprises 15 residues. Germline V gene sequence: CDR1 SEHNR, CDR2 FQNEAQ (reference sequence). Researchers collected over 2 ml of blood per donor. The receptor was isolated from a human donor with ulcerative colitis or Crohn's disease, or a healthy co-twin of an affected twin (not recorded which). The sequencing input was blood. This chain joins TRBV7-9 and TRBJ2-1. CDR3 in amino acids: CASSLDRGAYNEQFF.